This T cell receptor beta chain was sequenced in a study of a mutant IDH1 vaccine in newly diagnosed glioma. Overall study context: At week 35 came visit V12, and visit V13 followed at week 47.

Sequencing used immunoSEQ multiplex PCR; TCRdb keeps in-frame clones, though not all of them. Among about 54,000 clones listed, roughly 84% were seen once. Time point specified: week 35, safety follow-up. Vaccination used 300 ug of mutant IDH1 20-mer peptide per dose, with topical imiquimod. There are 13 residues in the CDR3. V was trimmed by 4 bases and J by 0 bases, leaving 4 bases between them. Germline-derived CDR1 and CDR2 are SNHLY and FYNNEI. About this clone itself: Its antigen is still unknown.

The TCR was taken from a woman between 18 and 29 years old with glioma. V gene TRBV2 combines with J gene TRBJ1-5; D is undetermined. Sequenced here: PBMCs, sampled from a glioma patient whose treatment included an IDH1 peptide vaccine. CDR3 in amino acids: CASSAYSNQPQHF. As DNA, the CDR3 is TGTGCCAGCAGTGCCTATAGCAATCAGCCCCAGCATTTT.